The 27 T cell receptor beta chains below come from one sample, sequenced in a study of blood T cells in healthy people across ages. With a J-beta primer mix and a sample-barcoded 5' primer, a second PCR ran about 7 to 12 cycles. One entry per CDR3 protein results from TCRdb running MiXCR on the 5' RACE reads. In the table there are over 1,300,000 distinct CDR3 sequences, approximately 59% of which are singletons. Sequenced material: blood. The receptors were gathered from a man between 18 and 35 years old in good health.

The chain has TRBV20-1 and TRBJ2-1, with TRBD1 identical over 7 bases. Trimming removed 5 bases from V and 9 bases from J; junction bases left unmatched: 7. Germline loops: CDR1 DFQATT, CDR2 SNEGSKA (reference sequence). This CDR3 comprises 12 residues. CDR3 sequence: CSADREVFEQFF. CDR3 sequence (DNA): TGCAGTGCTGACAGGGAAGTTTTTGAGCAGTTCTTC.

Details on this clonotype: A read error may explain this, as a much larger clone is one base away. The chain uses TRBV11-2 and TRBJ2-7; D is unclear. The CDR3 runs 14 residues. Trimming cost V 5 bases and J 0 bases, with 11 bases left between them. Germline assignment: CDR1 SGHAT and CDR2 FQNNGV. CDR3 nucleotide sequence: TGTGCCAGCAGCGTAGTCGCCGGCTCCTACGAGCAGTACTTC. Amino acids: CASSVVAGSYEQYF.

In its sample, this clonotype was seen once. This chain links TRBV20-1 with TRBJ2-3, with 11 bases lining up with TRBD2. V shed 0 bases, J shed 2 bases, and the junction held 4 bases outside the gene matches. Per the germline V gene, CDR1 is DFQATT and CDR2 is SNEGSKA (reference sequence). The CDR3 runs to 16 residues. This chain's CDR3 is CSARDSSGGPTDTQYF. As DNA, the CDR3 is TGCAGTGCTAGAGATTCTAGCGGGGGGCCCACAGATACGCAGTATTTT.

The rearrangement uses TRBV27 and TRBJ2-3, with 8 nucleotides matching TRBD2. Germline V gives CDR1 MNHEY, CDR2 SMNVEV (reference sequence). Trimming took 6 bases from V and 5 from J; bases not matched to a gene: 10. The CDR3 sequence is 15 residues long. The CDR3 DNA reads TGTGCCAGCAGCAGAGCGGGAGCTCTCCTAGATACGCAGTATTTT. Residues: CASSRAGALLDTQYF.

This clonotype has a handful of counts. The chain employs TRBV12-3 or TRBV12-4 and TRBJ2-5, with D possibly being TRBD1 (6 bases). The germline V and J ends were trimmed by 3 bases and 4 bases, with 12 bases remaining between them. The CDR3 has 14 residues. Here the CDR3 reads CASSFFQGRETQYF. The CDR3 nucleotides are TGTGCCAGCAGTTTTTTCCAGGGGAGAGAGACCCAGTACTTC.

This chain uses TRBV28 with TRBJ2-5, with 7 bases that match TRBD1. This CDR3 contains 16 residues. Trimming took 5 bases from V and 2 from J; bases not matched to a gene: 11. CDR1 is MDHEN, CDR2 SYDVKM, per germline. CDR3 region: CASSRTTGTGQETQYF. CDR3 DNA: TGTGCCAGCAGTCGAACGACAGGGACGGGACAAGAGACCCAGTACTTC.

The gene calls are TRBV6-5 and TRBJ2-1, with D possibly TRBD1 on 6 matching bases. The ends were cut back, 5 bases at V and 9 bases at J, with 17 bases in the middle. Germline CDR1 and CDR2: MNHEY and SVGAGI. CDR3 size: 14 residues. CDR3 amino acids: CASSLKRMGAEQFF. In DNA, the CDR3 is TGTGCCAGCAGTCTGAAGCGCATGGGGGCTGAGCAGTTCTTC.

The CDR3 region has the DNA TGTGCCAGCAGTCCGGATGGATTAAACAGTCAGCCCCAGCATTTT. This encodes CASSPDGLNSQPQHF. The gene calls are TRBV6-1 and TRBJ1-5; D is uncertain. The germline V and J ends were trimmed by 5 bases and 6 bases, with 17 bases remaining between them. This CDR3 is built from 15 residues. Germline CDR1 reads MNHNS; CDR2 reads SASEGT.

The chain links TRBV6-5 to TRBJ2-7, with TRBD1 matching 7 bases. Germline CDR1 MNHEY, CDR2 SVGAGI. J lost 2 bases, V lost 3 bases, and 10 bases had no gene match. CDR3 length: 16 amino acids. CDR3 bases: TGTGCCAGCAGTTATGGGAAACCAGGACAGGCCTACGAGCAGTACTTC. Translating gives CASSYGKPGQAYEQYF.

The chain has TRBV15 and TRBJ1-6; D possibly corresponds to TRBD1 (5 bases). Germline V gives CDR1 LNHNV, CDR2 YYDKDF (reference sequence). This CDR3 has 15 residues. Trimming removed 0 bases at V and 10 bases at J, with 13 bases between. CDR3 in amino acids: CATSRERQFGSPLHF. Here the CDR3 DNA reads TGTGCCACCAGCAGAGAACGACAGTTCGGATCACCCCTCCACTTT. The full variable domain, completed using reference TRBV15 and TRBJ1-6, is DAMVIQNPRYQVTQFGKPVTLSCSQTLNHNVMYWYQQKSSQAPKLLFHYYDKDFNNEADTPDNFQSRRPNTSFCFLDIRSPGLGDTAMYLCATSRERQFGSPLHFGNGTRLTVT.

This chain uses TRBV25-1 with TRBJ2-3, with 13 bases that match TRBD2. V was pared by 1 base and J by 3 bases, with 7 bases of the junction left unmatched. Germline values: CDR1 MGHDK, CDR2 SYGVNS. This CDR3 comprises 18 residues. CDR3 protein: CASSEFGLAGESTDTQYF. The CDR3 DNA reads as TGTGCCAGCAGTGAATTTGGACTAGCGGGAGAGTCGACAGATACGCAGTATTTT.

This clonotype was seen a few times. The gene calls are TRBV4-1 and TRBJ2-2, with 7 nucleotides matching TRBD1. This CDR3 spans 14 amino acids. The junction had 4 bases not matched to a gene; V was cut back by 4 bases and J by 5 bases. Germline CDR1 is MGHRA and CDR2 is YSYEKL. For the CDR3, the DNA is TGCGCCAGCAGCCGGACAGGAGTTACCGGGGAGCTGTTTTTT. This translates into CASSRTGVTGELFF.

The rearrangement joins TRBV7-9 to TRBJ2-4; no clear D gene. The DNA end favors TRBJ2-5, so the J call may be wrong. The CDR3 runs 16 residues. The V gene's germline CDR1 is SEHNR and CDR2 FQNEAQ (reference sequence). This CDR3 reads CASSLETGARQETQYF. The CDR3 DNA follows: TGTGCCAGCAGCTTAGAAACGGGTGCGCGCCAAGAGACCCAGTACTTC.

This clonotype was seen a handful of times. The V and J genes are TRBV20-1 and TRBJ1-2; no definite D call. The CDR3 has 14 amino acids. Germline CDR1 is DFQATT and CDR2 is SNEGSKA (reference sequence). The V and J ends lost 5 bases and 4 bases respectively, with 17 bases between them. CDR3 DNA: TGCAGTGCTCCCCCGGTAGGCGAAGGCTATGGCTACACCTTC. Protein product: CSAPPVGEGYGYTF.

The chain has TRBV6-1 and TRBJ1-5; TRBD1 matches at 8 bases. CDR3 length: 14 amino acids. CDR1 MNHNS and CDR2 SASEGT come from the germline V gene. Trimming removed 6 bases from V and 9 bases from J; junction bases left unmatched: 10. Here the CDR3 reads CASSLDRGPRPQHF. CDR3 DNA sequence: TGTGCCAGCAGCCTCGACAGGGGCCCACGGCCCCAGCATTTT.

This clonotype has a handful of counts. The CDR3 DNA reads as TGTGCCAGCACCATGACTGGGGGCACCGGGGAGCTGTTTTTT. Translated: CASTMTGGTGELFF. The V call is TRBV25-1, the J call TRBJ2-2; D could derive from TRBD1 or TRBD2 (5 bases each). The CDR3 is 14 amino acids. Germline values: CDR1 MGHDK, CDR2 SYGVNS. Trimming cost V 7 bases and J 4 bases, with 13 bases left between them.

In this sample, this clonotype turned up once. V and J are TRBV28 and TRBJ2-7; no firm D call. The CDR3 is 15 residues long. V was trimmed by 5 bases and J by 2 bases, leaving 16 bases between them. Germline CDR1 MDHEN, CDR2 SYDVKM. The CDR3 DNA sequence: TGTGCCAGCAGTGGGCTCTCGAACCAGGCCTACGAGCAGTACTTC. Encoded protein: CASSGLSNQAYEQYF.

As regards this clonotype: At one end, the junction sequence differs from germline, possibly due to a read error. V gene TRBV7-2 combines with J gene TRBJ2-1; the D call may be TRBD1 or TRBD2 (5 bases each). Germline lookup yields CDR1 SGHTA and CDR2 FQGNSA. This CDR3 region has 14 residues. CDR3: CASSLDRTYNEQLF. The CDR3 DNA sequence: TGTGCCAGCAGCTTAGACAGGACTTACAATGAGCAGCTCTTC.

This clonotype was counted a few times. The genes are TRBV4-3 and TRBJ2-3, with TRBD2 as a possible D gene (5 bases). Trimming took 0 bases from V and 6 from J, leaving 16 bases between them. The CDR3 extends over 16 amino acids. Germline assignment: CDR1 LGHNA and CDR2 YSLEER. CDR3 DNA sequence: TGCGCCAGCAGCCAAGATAGGGCTCTAGCTTCGGATACGCAGTATTTT. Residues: CASSQDRALASDTQYF.

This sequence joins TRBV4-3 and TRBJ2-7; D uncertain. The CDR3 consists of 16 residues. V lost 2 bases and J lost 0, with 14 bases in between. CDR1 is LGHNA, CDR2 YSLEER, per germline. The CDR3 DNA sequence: TGCGCCAGCAGCCAATTTATGGCGGACCCCTCCTACGAGCAGTACTTC. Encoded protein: CASSQFMADPSYEQYF.

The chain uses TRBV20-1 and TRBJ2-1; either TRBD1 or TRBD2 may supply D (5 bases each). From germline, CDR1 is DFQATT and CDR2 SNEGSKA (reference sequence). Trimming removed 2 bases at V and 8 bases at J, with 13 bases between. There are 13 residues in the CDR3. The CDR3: CSARIPGTHEQFF. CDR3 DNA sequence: TGCAGTGCTAGAATACCAGGGACCCATGAGCAGTTCTTC.

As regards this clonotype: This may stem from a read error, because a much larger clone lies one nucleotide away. Here the CDR3 reads CASSVYREGGYTF. CDR3 DNA sequence: TGTGCCAGCAGCGTTTACAGGGAGGGTGGCTACACCTTC. The rearrangement uses TRBV9 and TRBJ1-2; perhaps TRBD1 as D (6 bases). The CDR3 contains 13 residues. CDR1 and CDR2 (germline): SGDLS, YYNGEE. Trimming stripped 2 bases from V and 7 bases from J, with 12 bases between.

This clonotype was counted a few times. The CDR3 is CSARTPGTYEQYF. CDR3 in DNA: TGCAGTGCTAGGACACCGGGAACCTACGAGCAGTACTTC. The rearrangement joins TRBV20-1 to TRBJ2-7; possibly TRBD2 for D (5 bases). Trimming cost V 3 bases and J 2 bases, with 11 bases left between them. The CDR3 extends over 13 amino acids. The germline gives CDR1 DFQATT, CDR2 SNEGSKA (reference sequence).

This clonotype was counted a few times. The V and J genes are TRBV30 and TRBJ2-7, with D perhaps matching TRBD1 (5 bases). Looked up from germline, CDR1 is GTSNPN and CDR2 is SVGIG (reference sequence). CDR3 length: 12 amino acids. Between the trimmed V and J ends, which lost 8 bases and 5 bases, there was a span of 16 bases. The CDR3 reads CAGSQQAHEQYF. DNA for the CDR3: TGTGCCGGATCTCAACAGGCCCACGAGCAGTACTTC. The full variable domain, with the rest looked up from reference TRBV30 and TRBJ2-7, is SQTIHQWPATLVQPVGSPLSLECTVEGTSNPNLYWYRQAAGRGLQLLFYSVGIGQISSEVPQNLSASRPQDRQFILSSKKLLLSDSGFYLCAGSQQAHEQYFGPGTRLTVT.

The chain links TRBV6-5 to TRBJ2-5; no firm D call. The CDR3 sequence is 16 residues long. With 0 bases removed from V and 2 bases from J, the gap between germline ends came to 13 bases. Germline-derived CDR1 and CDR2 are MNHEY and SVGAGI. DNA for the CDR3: TGTGCCAGCAGTTACTCAGTAGCAGCTCTACAAGAGACCCAGTACTTC. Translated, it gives CASSYSVAALQETQYF.

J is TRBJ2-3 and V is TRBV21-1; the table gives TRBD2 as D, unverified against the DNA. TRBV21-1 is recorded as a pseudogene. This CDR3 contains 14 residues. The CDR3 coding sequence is TGTGCCAACTTAGGACTAGCGGGAGGAGATACGCAGTATTTT. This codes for CANLGLAGGDTQYF.

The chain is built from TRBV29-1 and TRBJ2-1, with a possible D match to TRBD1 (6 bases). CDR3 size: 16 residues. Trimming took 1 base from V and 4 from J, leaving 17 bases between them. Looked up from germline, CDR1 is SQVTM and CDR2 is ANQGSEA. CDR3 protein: CSVEAVDSQIYNEQFF. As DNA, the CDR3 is TGCAGCGTTGAAGCAGTGGACAGTCAGATTTACAATGAGCAGTTCTTC.